This T cell receptor (beta chain) appears in the sequencing data of a study of blood T cell repertoires in COVID-19. Overall study context: COVID-19 samples, acute and convalescent, were from the United States, Italy and Spain. T cells, B-cell-depleted T cells, or PBMCs supplied cDNA or gDNA.

V lost 5 bases and J 0 bases, leaving 14 bases between the germline ends. The CDR3 spans 16 residues. Germline V gene lookup returns CDR1 LNHDA and CDR2 SQIVND (reference sequence). Per the study methods: Reference gene primer amplification gave nucleated cell count estimates. Only in-frame clones appear in the TCRdb table, and some are missing; sequencing was by immunoSEQ multiplex PCR. Clonal size and the V and J genes are those of that table, whereas D and trimming came from the DNA. This sample has about 170,000 clones; around nine tenths occur once, and the top ten carry 2.5%. While infection was still active, Seattle patients were enrolled and then followed longitudinally.

The origin of this receptor is a woman of 80 years or more with COVID-19, enrolled during active disease. Sequences were obtained from peripheral blood. The chain employs TRBV19 and TRBJ1-5, with D maybe TRBD1 (6 bases). As DNA, the CDR3 is TGTGCCAGTAGTCCTCGGGCAGGGGATAGCAATCAGCCCCAGCATTTT. It encodes CASSPRAGDSNQPQHF.